Listed below are T cell receptor beta chains from one sample, sequenced in a study of blood T cell repertoires in COVID-19. Data came from immunoSEQ multiplex PCR; TCRdb stores just in-frame clones and leaves some out. The data contain about 220,000 clones, around four fifths of them singletons. Sequencing was done on a sample of peripheral blood. The receptors originated from a woman older than 75 with COVID-19, enrolled during active disease. Both conserved end residues are part of each CDR3. D genes are given only for firm matches. Size values are once, few and many counts, or a class for expanded clones, and some rows have none.

d_call j_call clone_size v_call cdr3_nt cdr3_aa
TRBD2 TRBJ2-1 NA TRBV19 TGTGCCAGTAGCACGCGGGGGGGCCGTTACAATGAGCAGTTCTTC CASSTRGGRYNEQFF
NA TRBJ1-2 few TRBV6-5 TGTGCCAGCAGTTCAGGGTCTAACTATGGCTACACCTTC CASSSGSNYGYTF
NA TRBJ2-1 NA TRBV3-1/TRBV3-2 TGTGCCAGCAGCCAACCCTGGGGCAGAAATGAGCAGTTCTTC CASSQPWGRNEQFF
NA TRBJ1-1 few TRBV5-1 TGCGCCAGCAGCTTACTAAATGGGGGGGACACTGAAGCTTTCTTT CASSLLNGGDTEAFF
NA TRBJ2-6 once TRBV4-2 TGTGCCAGCAGCCGAGATTCCACTGGGGCCAACGTCCTGACTTTC CASSRDSTGANVLTF
TRBD1 TRBJ1-1 NA TRBV3-1/TRBV3-2 TGTGCCAGCAGGCCCCATGGGACAGGGAACACTGAAGCTTTCTTT CASRPHGTGNTEAFF
NA TRBJ2-5 NA TRBV5-4 TGTGCCAGCAGCGGCTTGGGGGGGCTCGGGGAGACCCAGTACTTC CASSGLGGLGETQYF
TRBD2 TRBJ2-1 NA TRBV5-4 TGTGCCAGCAGCTTCCCGAGCGGGAACTACAATGAGCAGTTCTTC CASSFPSGNYNEQFF
TRBD1 TRBJ2-3 NA TRBV5-1 TGCGCCAGCAGCCTGGGGGACAGAGACACAGATACGCAGTATTTT CASSLGDRDTDTQYF
TRBD1 TRBJ2-7 NA TRBV7-9 TGTGCCAGCAGCCCCGGGACAGGGGGCGCCTACGAGCAGTACTTC CASSPGTGGAYEQYF
NA TRBJ2-2 NA TRBV5-1 TGCGCCAGCATGAGGGAAGCGGCGAACACCGGGGAGCTGTTTTTT CASMREAANTGELFF
TRBD1 TRBJ2-7 NA TRBV2 TGTGCCAGCAGTAGGACAGGGGTCGAGCAGTACTTC CASSRTGVEQYF
NA TRBJ1-2 few TRBV19 TGTGCCAGTAGATCCGGGACACTTGGCGGTGGCTACACCTTC CASRSGTLGGGYTF
TRBD1 TRBJ1-4 NA TRBV6-5 TGTGCCAGCAGTTTGTCATACAGGGGGCTAAATGAAAAACTGTTTTTT CASSLSYRGLNEKLFF
NA TRBJ1-1 NA TRBV18 TGTGCCAGCTCACCACCCGCCGGGGCGGGGACTGAAGCTTTCTTT CASSPPAGAGTEAFF
TRBD1 TRBJ1-2 once TRBV11-2 TGTGCCAGCAGCGGACAGGGGGGGGGAGGCTATGGCTACACCTTC CASSGQGGGGYGYTF
TRBD1 TRBJ2-7 NA TRBV5-6 TGTGCCAGCAGCCTAATCGACAGGGTCGAGCAGTACTTC CASSLIDRVEQYF
TRBD1 TRBJ1-2 NA TRBV6-5 TGTGCCAGCAGAGGACAGGTTAATGGCTACACCTTC CASRGQVNGYTF
NA TRBJ1-5 few TRBV5-1 TGCGCCAGCAGCTTGGGGACAGATCAGCCCCAGCATTTT CASSLGTDQPQHF
TRBD1 TRBJ1-5 once TRBV30 TGTGCCTGGAGCGAACAGGGGGATCAGCCCCAGCATTTT CAWSEQGDQPQHF
TRBD1 TRBJ1-2 NA TRBV4-1 TGCGCCAGCAGCCAGTCCGGGACAGGTGGCTATGGCTACACCTTC CASSQSGTGGYGYTF
TRBD1 TRBJ2-7 NA TRBV29-1 TGCAGCGTTGATGACAGGGGAACCTCCTACGAGCAGTACTTC CSVDDRGTSYEQYF
TRBD1 TRBJ2-1 NA TRBV5-1 TGCGCCAGCAGCTTGGTCCGACCGACAGGGAACAATGAGCAGTTCTTC CASSLVRPTGNNEQFF
TRBD1 TRBJ1-4 few TRBV28 TGTGCCAGCAGTTCCTCGACAGGGGAGATGGAAAAACTGTTTTTT CASSSSTGEMEKLFF
NA TRBJ1-1 NA TRBV5-5 TGTGCCAGCAGCTACACCAGGGATCGGACTGAAGCTTTCTTT CASSYTRDRTEAFF
TRBD1 TRBJ1-6 NA TRBV11-2 TGTGCCAGCAGCATCCGGGACAGGGATTCACCCCTCCACTTT CASSIRDRDSPLHF
NA TRBJ1-1 NA TRBV7-3 TGTGCCAGCAGCTGGGTCGGGCAGGGGAACACTGAAGCTTTCTTT CASSWVGQGNTEAFF
NA TRBJ2-1 NA TRBV11-2 TGTGCCAGCAGCTCCCGTGGCGGAGAGCCTAACAATGAGCAGTTCTTC CASSSRGGEPNNEQFF
NA TRBJ1-2 NA TRBV4-2 TGTGCCAGCAGCCAAGAACCGGGTGCCTATGGCTACACCTTC CASSQEPGAYGYTF
NA TRBJ2-3 NA TRBV5-5 TGTGCCAGCAGCTTTCGAGTACGCACAGATACGCAGTATTTT CASSFRVRTDTQYF
NA TRBJ2-2 NA TRBV19 TGTGCCAGTAGTACCCGCGGCGTTTCGAACACCGGGGAGCTGTTTTTT CASSTRGVSNTGELFF
TRBD1 TRBJ2-1 NA TRBV12-5 TGTGCTAGTGGTCGCCGGGACAGTGATAATGAGCAGTTCTTC CASGRRDSDNEQFF
NA TRBJ2-3 NA TRBV7-6 TGTGCCAGCAGCCCATACGTCGGGAGCACAGATACGCAGTATTTT CASSPYVGSTDTQYF
TRBD1 TRBJ2-3 NA TRBV7-2 TGTGCCAGCAGCCCAGGGACAGTGATCGCTACGCAGTATTTT CASSPGTVIATQYF
TRBD1 TRBJ2-4 NA TRBV4-3 TGCGCCAGCAGCCAAGATCAGGACAGGGCCCTAGACATTCAGTACTTC CASSQDQDRALDIQYF
TRBD2 TRBJ2-3 NA TRBV6-5 TGTGCCAGCTCAAAACTAGCGGCAAGCACAGATACGCAGTATTTT CASSKLAASTDTQYF
TRBD1 TRBJ1-5 NA TRBV7-2 TGTGCCAGCAGCTTAGGACAGGGAAATCAGCCCCAGCATTTT CASSLGQGNQPQHF
NA TRBJ1-2 few TRBV7-3 TGTGCCAGCAGCTTAAGCCCCCAGGACTATGGCTACACCTTC CASSLSPQDYGYTF
NA TRBJ2-5 few TRBV7-2 TGTGCCAGCAGCCCCCGCTTTAGTAGTTCGGAGACCCAGTACTTC CASSPRFSSSETQYF
NA TRBJ1-2 NA TRBV6-1 TGTGCCAGCAGTGGAACGCGGGGAAGGATCGACTATGGCTACACCTTC CASSGTRGRIDYGYTF
TRBD1 TRBJ2-1 NA TRBV5-1 TGCGCCAGCAGCATACAGGGGGGAAGGGACAATGAGCAGTTCTTC CASSIQGGRDNEQFF